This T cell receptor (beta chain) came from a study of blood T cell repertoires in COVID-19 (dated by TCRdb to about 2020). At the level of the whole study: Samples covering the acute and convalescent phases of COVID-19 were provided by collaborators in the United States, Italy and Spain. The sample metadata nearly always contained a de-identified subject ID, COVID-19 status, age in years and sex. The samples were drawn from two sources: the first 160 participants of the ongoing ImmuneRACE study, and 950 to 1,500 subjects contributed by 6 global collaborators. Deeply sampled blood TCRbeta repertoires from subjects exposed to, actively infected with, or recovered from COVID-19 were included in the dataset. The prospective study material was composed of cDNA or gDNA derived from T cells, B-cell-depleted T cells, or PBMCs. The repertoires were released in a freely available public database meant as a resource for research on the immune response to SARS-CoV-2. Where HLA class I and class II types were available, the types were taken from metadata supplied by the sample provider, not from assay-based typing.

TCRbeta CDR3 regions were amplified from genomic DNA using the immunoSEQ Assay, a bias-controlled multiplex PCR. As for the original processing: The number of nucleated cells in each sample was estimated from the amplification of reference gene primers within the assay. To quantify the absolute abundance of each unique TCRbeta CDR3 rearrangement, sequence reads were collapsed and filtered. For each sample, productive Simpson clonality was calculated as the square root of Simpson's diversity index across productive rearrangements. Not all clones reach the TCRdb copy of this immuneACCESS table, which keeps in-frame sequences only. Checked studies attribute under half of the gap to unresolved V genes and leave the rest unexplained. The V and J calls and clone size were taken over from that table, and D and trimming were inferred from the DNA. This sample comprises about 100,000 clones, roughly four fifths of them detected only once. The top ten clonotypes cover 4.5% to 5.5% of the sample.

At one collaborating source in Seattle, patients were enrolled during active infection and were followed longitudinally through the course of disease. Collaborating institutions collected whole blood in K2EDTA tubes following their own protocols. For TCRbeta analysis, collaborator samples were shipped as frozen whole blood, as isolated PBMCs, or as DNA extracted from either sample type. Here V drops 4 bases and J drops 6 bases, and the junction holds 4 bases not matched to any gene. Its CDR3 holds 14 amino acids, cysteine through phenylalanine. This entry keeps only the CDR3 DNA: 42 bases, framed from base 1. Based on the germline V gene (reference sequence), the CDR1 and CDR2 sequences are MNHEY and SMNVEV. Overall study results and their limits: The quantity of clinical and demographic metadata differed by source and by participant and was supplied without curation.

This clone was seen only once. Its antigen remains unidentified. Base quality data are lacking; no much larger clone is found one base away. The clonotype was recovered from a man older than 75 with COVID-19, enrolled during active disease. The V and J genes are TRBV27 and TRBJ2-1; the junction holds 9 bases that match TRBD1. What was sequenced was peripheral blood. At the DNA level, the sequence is TGTGCCAGCAGTTCCTCGGACAGGGGCAATGAGCAGTTCTTC. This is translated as CASSSSDRGNEQFF.